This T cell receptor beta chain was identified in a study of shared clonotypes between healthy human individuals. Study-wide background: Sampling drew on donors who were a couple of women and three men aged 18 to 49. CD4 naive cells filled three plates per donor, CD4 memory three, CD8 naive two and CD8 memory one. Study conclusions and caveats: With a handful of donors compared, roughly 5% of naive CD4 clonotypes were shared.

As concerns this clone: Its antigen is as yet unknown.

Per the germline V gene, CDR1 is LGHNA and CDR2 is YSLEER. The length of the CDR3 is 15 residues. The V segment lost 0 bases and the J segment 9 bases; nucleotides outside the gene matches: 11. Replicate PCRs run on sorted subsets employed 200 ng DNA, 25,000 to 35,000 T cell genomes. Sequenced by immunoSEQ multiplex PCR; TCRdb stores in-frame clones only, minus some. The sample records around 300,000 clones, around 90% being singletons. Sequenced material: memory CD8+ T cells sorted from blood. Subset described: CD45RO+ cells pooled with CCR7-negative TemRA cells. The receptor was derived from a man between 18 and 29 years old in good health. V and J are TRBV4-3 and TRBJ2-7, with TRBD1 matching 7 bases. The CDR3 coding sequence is TGCGCCAGCAGCCAAGATGGGGCAGGGGGTGAACGGCAGTACTTC. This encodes CASSQDGAGGERQYF.